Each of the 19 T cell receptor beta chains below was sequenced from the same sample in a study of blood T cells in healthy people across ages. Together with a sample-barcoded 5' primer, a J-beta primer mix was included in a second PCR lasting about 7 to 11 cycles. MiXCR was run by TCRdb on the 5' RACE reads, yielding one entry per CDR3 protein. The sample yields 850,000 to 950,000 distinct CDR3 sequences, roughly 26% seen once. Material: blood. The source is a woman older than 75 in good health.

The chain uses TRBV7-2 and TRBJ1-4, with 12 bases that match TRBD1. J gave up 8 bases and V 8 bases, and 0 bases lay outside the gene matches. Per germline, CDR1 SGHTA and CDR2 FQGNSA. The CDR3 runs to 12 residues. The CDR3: CASGTGGEKLFF. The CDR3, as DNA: TGTGCCAGCGGGACAGGGGGCGAAAAACTGTTTTTT.

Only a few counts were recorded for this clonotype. The CDR3 nucleotides are TGTGCCAGCAGGATCAGGGGTTCTGGGAGTTTCGCTGAAGCTTTCTTT. Protein: CASRIRGSGSFAEAFF. The V and J genes are TRBV12-3 or TRBV12-4 and TRBJ1-1, with TRBD1 as a possible D gene (6 bases). The germline V and J ends were trimmed by 6 bases and 6 bases, with 23 bases remaining between them. The CDR3 loop spans 16 amino acids.

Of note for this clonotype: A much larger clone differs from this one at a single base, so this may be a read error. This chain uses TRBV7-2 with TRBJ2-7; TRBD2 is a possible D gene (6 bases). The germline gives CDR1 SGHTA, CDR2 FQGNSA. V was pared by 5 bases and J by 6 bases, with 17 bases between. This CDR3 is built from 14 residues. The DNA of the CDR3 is TGTGCCAGCAGCCCACCCGGCGGGGTCTGCGAGCAGTACTTC. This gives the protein CASSPPGGVCEQYF.

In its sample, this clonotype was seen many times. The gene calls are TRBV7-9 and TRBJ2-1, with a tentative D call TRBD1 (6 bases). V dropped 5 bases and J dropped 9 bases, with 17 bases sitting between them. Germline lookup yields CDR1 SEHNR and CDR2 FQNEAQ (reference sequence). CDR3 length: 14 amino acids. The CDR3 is CASSPRGLVSEQFF. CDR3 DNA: TGTGCCAGCAGCCCCAGGGGCCTAGTTAGTGAGCAGTTCTTC.

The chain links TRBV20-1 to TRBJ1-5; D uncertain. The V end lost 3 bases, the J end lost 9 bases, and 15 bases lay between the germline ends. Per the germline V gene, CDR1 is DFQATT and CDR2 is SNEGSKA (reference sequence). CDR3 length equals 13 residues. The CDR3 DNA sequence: TGCAGTGCTAGGGGTTCTCTCCCGGGGCCCCAGCATTTT. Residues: CSARGSLPGPQHF.

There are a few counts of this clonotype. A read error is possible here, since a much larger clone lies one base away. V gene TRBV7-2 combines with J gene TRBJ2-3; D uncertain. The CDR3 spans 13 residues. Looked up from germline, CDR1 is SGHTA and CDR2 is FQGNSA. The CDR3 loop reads CASLRTGTDTRYF. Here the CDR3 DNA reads TGTGCCAGCCTGAGGACGGGCACAGATACGCGGTATTTT.

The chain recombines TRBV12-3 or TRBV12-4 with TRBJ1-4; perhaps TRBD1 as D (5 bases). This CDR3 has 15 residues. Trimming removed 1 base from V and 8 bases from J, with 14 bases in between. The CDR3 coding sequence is TGTGCCAGCAGTTTAGGAAGCGGGACGGGGGAAAAACTGTTTTTT. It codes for CASSLGSGTGEKLFF.

The DNA of the CDR3 is TGCAGCGTGCGCGCCGGGACTAGCGGGATCCTCTACAATGAGCAGTACTTC. This sequence encodes CSVRAGTSGILYNEQYF. The rearrangement links TRBV29-1 to TRBJ2-5, with 13 bases lining up with TRBD2. CDR1 is SQVTM, CDR2 ANQGSEA, per germline. The trim removed 6 bases at V and 11 bases at J, leaving 21 bases unmatched. This CDR3 region has 17 residues.

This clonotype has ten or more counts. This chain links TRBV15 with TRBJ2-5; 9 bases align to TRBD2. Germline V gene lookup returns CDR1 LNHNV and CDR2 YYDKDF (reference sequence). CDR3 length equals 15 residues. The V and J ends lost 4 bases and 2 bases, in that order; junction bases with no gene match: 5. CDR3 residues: CATSKVAGAQETQYF. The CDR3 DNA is TGTGCCACCAGCAAGGTAGCGGGGGCACAAGAGACCCAGTACTTC.

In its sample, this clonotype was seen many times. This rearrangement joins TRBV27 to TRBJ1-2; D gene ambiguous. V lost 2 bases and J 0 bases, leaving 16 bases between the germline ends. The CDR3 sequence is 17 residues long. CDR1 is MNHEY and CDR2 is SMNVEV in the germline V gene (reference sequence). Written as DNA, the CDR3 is TGTGCCAGCAGTTTACGGTTTCTCGGCAGAACTAACTATGGCTACACCTTC. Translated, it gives CASSLRFLGRTNYGYTF.

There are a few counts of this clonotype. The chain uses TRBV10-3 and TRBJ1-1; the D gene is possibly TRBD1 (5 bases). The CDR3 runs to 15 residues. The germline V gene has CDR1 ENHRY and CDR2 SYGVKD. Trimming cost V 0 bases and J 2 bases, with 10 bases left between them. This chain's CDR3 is CAISESKQDNTEAFF. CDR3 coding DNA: TGTGCCATCAGTGAGTCGAAACAGGATAACACTGAAGCTTTCTTT.

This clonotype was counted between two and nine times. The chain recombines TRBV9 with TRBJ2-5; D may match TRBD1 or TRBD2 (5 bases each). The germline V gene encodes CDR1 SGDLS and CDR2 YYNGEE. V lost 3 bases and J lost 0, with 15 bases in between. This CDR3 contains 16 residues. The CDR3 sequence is CASSAGEGNYQETQYF. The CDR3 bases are TGTGCCAGCAGCGCAGGAGAGGGGAACTACCAAGAGACCCAGTACTTC.

DNA for the CDR3: TGTGCCAGAGTCCAGATGGGGATACCCTACGAGCAGTACTTC. Amino acids: CARVQMGIPYEQYF. The gene calls are TRBV6-1 and TRBJ2-4; no reliable D call. The J call may be in error: the DNA end matches TRBJ2-7 better. Germline V gene lookup returns CDR1 MNHNS and CDR2 SASEGT. The CDR3 loop spans 14 amino acids.

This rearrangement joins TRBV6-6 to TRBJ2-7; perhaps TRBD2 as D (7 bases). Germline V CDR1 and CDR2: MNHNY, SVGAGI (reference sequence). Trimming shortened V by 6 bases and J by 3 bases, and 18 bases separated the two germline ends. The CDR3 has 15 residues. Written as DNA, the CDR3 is TGTGCCAGCAGACCCCATGAGGGGGGGGTCTACGAGCAGTACTTC. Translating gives CASRPHEGGVYEQYF.

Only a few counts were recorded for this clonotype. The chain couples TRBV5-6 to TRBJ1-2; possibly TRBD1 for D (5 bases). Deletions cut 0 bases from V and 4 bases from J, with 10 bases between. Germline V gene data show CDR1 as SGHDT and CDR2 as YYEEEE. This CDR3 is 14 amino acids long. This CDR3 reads CASSLGGRSYGYTF. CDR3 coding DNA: TGTGCCAGCAGCTTGGGGGGCAGGAGCTATGGCTACACCTTC.

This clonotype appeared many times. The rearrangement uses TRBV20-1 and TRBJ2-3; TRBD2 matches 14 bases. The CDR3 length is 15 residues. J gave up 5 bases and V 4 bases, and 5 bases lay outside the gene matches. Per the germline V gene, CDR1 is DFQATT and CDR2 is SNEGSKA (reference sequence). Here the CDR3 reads CSATGTSGGGDTQYF. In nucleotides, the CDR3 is TGCAGTGCTACCGGGACTAGCGGGGGTGGAGATACGCAGTATTTT.

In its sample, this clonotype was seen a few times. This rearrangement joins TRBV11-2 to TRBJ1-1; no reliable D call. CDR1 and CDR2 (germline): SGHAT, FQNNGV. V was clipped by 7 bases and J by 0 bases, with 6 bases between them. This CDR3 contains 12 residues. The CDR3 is CASNLMNTEAFF. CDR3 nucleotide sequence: TGTGCCAGCAACCTCATGAACACTGAAGCTTTCTTT. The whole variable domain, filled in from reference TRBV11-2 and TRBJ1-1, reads EAGVAQSPRYKIIEKRQSVAFWCNPISGHATLYWYQQILGQGPKLLIQFQNNGVVDDSQLPKDRFSAERLKGVDSTLKIQPAKLEDSAVYLCASNLMNTEAFFGQGTRLTVV.

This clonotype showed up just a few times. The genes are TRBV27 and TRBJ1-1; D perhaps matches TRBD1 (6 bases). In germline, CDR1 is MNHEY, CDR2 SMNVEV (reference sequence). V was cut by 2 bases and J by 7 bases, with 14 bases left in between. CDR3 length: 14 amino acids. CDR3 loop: CASSLVQGESEAFF. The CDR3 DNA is TGTGCCAGCAGTTTAGTACAGGGCGAGAGTGAAGCTTTCTTT.

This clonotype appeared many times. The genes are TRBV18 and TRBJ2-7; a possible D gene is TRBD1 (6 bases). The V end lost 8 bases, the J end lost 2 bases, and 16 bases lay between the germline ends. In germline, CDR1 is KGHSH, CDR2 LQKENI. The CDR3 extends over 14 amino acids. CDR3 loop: CASSPQGSTYEQYF. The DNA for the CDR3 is TGTGCCAGCAGTCCACAGGGTAGCACCTACGAGCAGTACTTC.